This T cell receptor beta chain was recovered during a study of post-analysis software for immune sequencing data. Study-wide results and limits: Elevated frequency relative to controls characterized about 5 TRBV segments in patients, TRBV5-6, TRBV5-1 and TRBV20-1 among them.

V lost 7 bases and J lost 2, with 20 bases in between. CDR1 is PRHDT and CDR2 is FYEKMQ in the germline V gene (reference sequence). The CDR3 has 16 amino acids. In the case of this clonotype: As yet, its antigen is unknown.

Incorporated into the TCR beta cDNA libraries were unique molecular identifiers, which served to reduce PCR and sequencing biases. One entry per CDR3 protein results from TCRdb running MiXCR on the PCR reads. The top ten clones hold 5% to 6% of a sample with roughly 570,000 distinct CDR3 sequences, 30% to 40% of them seen once. The gene calls are TRBV13 and TRBJ2-5; perhaps D is TRBD1 or TRBD2 (5 bases each). This TCR was recovered from a girl younger than 18 with multiple sclerosis. The specimen was blood. The CDR3 loop is CASIQFLGPEQETQYF. The CDR3 DNA is TGTGCCAGCATCCAGTTCCTGGGACCGGAACAAGAGACCCAGTACTTC.